The sample holds one count of the clone carrying this T cell receptor (beta chain). The PCR ran on 60 Vbeta and 13 Jbeta primers. Produced via immunoSEQ multiplex PCR; TCRdb's table is partial and in-frame only. The table lists under 200,000 clones, approximately 86% of them singletons, with 1.1% in the top ten. The V end was cut by 0 bases, the J end by 6 bases, with 15 bases between. CDR3 length: 16 residues. Germline V lookup: CDR1 SGDLS, CDR2 YYNGEE. The source of the sample is a study of cytomegalovirus exposure and HLA in healthy donors. Source material: PBMCs. This sequence joins TRBV9 and TRBJ1-4, with TRBD1 as a possible D gene (5 bases). The TCR originated in a boy aged 2-15 years in good health and CMV-seronegative. CDR3 nucleotide sequence: TGTGCCAGCAGCGTAGGTCGTCGACAGCAGTATGAAAAACTGTTTTTT. It specifies CASSVGRRQQYEKLFF.